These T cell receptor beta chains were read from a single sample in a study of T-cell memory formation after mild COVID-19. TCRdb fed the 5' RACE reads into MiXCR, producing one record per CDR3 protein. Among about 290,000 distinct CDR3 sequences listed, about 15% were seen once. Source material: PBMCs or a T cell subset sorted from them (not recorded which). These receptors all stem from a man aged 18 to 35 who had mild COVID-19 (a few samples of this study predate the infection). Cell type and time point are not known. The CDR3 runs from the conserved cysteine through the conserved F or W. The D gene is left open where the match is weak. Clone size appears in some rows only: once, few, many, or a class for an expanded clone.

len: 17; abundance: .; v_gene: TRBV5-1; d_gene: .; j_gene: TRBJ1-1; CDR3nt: TGCGCCAGCAGCTTGGATTTGGGTCGTGTAGGGAGCGCTGAAGCTTTCTTT; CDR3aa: CASSLDLGRVGSAEAFF
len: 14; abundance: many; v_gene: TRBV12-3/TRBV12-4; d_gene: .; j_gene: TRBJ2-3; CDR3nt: TGTGCCAGCAGCCCCGGGGCGAGCACAGATACGCAGTATTTT; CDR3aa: CASSPGASTDTQYF
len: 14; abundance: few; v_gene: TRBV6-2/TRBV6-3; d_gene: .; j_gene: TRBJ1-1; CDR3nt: TGTGCCAGCAGCTCCCCGGGCCCGAGGACTGAAGCTTTCTTT; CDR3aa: CASSSPGPRTEAFF
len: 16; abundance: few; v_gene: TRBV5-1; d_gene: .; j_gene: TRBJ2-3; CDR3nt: TGCGCCAGCAGCCAGCTACGGGGCGGGGGCACAGATACGCAGTATTTT; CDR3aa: CASSQLRGGGTDTQYF
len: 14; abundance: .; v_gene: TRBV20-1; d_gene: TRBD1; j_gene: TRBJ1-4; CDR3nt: TGCAGTGCTGCACAGGGGGCAGAAAATGAAAAACTGTTTTTT; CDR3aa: CSAAQGAENEKLFF
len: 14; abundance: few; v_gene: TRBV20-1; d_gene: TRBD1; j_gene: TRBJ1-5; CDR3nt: TGCAGTGCCTGGAGAGGACAGGGGCGCCAGCCCCAGCATTTT; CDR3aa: CSAWRGQGRQPQHF
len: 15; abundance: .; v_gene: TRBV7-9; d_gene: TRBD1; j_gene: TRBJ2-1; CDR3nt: TGTGCCAGCAGCGGGACAGGGGCGTCCTACAATGAGCAGTTCTTC; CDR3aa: CASSGTGASYNEQFF
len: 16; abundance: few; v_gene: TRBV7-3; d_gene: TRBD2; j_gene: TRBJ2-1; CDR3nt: TGTGCCAGCAGCGGGGCCCGACTAGCGGGGGGCAATGAGCAGTTCTTC; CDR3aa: CASSGARLAGGNEQFF
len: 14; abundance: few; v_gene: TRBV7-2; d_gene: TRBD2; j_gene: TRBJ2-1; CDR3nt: TGTGCCAGCAGCTTAGCGGCGGGGGGAAGGGAGCAGTTCTTC; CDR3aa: CASSLAAGGREQFF
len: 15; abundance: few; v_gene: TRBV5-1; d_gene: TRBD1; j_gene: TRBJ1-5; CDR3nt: TGCGCCAGCAGCGTAACAGGGGCTAGCAATCAGCCCCAGCATTTT; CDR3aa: CASSVTGASNQPQHF
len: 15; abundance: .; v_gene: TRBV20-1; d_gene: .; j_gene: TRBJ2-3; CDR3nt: TGCAGTGCTAGAGGTGTTACGGTCAGCACAGATACGCAGTATTTT; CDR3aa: CSARGVTVSTDTQYF